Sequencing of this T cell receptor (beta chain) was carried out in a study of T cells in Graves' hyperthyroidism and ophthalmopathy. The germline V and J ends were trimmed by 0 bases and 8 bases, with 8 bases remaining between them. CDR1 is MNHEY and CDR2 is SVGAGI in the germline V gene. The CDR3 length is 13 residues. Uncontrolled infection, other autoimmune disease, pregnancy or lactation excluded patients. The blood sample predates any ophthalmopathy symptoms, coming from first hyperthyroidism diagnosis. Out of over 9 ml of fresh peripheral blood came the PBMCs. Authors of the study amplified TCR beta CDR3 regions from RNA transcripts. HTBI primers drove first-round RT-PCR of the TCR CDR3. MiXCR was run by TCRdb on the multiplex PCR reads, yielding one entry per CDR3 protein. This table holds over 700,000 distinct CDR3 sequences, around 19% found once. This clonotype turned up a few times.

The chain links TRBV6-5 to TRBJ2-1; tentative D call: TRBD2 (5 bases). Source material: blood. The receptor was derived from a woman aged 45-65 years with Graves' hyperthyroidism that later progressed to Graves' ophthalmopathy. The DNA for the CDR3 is TGTGCCAGCAGTTACTCTCCTAGCTATGAGCAGTTCTTC. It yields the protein CASSYSPSYEQFF.